Shown below are 7 T cell receptor beta chains from a single sample sequenced in a study of CD8 T cells in Susac syndrome. The RNA, roughly 0.45 to 1 ug, was put through reverse transcription using random hexamers. TCRdb re-analysed the immunoSEQ multiplex PCR reads in MiXCR, keeping a single row per CDR3 protein. The top ten clones hold roughly 0.16% of a sample with about 180,000 distinct CDR3 sequences, approximately 95% of them seen once. Sequencing was performed on CD8+ T cells from PBMCs. The receptors were sampled from a human donor with multiple sclerosis.

This clonotype occurred once. The junction differs from germline at one of its ends, possibly a read error. J is TRBJ2-7 and V is TRBV27; D call uncertain. Germline V gene lookup returns CDR1 MNHEY and CDR2 SMNVEV (reference sequence). The CDR3 runs to 11 residues. The CDR3 loop reads CASSSGRLLAF. The CDR3 DNA reads as TGTGCCAGCAGTTCCGGGCGACTGTTGGCCTTC.

The chain links TRBV19 to TRBJ1-5, with TRBD1 matching over 7 bases. Germline CDR1 LNHDA, CDR2 SQIVND (reference sequence). V shed 4 bases, J shed 0 bases, and the junction held 9 bases outside the gene matches. The CDR3 spans 17 residues. CDR3 coding DNA: TGTGCCAGTAGTACCATGGGACAGCAATATAGCAATCAGCCCCAGCATTTT. It translates to CASSTMGQQYSNQPQHF.

The V gene is TRBV20-1, the J gene TRBJ2-1, with 13 bases fitting TRBD2. There are 18 residues in the CDR3. Germline CDR1 reads DFQATT; CDR2 reads SNEGSKA (reference sequence). The V and J ends lost 5 bases and 4 bases, in that order; junction bases with no gene match: 14. CDR3 bases: TGCAGTGCTTCAAGCCCCAGGACTAGCGGGAGCCTTTACAATGAGCAGTTCTTC. Translation gives CSASSPRTSGSLYNEQFF.

The rearrangement joins TRBV3-1 to TRBJ2-7; TRBD2 matches at 11 bases. CDR3 size: 15 residues. Germline loops: CDR1 LGHDT, CDR2 YNNKEL (reference sequence). V shed 6 bases, J shed 4 bases, and the junction held 8 bases outside the gene matches. CDR3 loop: CASSRVGTSGYEQYF. CDR3 nucleotides: TGTGCCAGCAGTCGCGTCGGGACTAGCGGATACGAGCAGTACTTC.

V and J are TRBV29-1 and TRBJ2-2; D not resolved. The CDR3 is made up of 14 amino acids. Germline V gene sequence: CDR1 SQVTM, CDR2 ANQGSEA. Trimming took 6 bases from V and 6 from J, leaving 17 bases between them. CDR3 region: CSVPLDGRPGELFF. Written as DNA, the CDR3 is TGCAGCGTCCCCCTGGACGGTCGGCCCGGGGAGCTGTTTTTT.

The rearrangement links TRBV14 to TRBJ2-1, with D possibly being TRBD1 (5 bases). The V gene lost 1 base and the J gene lost 4 bases, with 14 bases spanning the gap. In germline, CDR1 is SGHDN, CDR2 FVKESK. The CDR3 consists of 16 residues. DNA of the CDR3: TGTGCCAGCAGCCAAGGCGTGCTAGGGGTTTACAATGAGCAGTTCTTC. This encodes CASSQGVLGVYNEQFF.

The gene calls are TRBV13 and TRBJ2-3; D call uncertain. CDR3 length: 15 residues. CDR1 PRHDT and CDR2 FYEKMQ come from the germline V gene (reference sequence). The ends were cut back, 0 bases at V and 1 base at J, with 8 bases in the middle. CDR3 coding DNA: TGTGCCAGCAGCTTAGGGGACGTACGCACAGATACGCAGTATTTT. Its protein product is CASSLGDVRTDTQYF.